In this sample, the clone carrying this T cell receptor (beta chain) turned up many times. Its target is not known. The data stem from a study of regulatory T cells in long-lasting Graves disease. Findings and caveats of the study: Peripheral blood, not thyroid tissue, was the sole material studied. Among samples with persistent disease, TRBV28, TRBJ1-2 and TRBJ2-5 were favored.

The CDR3 runs 15 residues. V was trimmed by 1 base and J by 2 bases, leaving 12 bases between them. The germline V gene has CDR1 SGHAT and CDR2 FQDESV (reference sequence). Library construction for TCR beta used iRepertoire HTBI primers and Arm-PCR of CDR3 regions. TCRdb ran MiXCR on the multiplex PCR reads and lists one entry per CDR3 protein. Of hundreds of thousands of distinct CDR3 sequences listed, roughly a fifth are singletons. Noted time point: persistent/refractory GD, antithyroid drugs over 5 years with positive TRAb. PBMC-extracted RNA yielded the TCR library. Graves' disease diagnoses used American Thyroid Association guidelines.

The sequence was collected from a female donor with Graves disease. The source material was peripheral blood mononuclear cells (PBMCs), sampled when the disease was refractory, from a patient treated with antithyroid drugs. The chain employs TRBV11-1 and TRBJ2-7; D is undetermined. The CDR3 region has the DNA TGTGCCAGCAGCTTAGGTTTGGCAGGTCCCTACGAGCAGTACTTC. This translates into CASSLGLAGPYEQYF.